One sample yielded the 30 T cell receptor beta chains listed below, sequenced in a study of cytomegalovirus exposure and HLA in healthy donors. It was with 60 Vbeta and 13 Jbeta primers that the PCR ran. Sequencing was performed with immunoSEQ multiplex PCR; in TCRdb, only in-frame clones are kept and a portion is missing. Of under 200,000 clones listed, around 80% are singletons. The sequenced sample consisted of PBMCs. The source is a man aged 40-49 years in good health and CMV-seronegative.

The V gene is TRBV5-1, the J gene TRBJ2-3, with no clear D. The germline gives CDR1 SGHRS, CDR2 YFSETQ. The CDR3 is 14 amino acids. In DNA, the CDR3 is TGCGCGACCTCGAGGAGCGATCCGACAGATACGCAGTATTTT. It is translated as CATSRSDPTDTQYF. The whole variable domain, filled in from reference TRBV5-1 and TRBJ2-3, reads KAGVTQTPRYLIKTRGQQVTLSCSPISGHRSVSWYQQTPGQGLQFLFEYFSETQRNKGNFPGRFSGRQFSNSRSEMNVSTLELGDSALYLCATSRSDPTDTQYFGPGTRLTVL.

This chain links TRBV4-1 with TRBJ2-5, with D perhaps TRBD1 (5 bases). This CDR3 comprises 15 residues. Deletions cut 1 base from V and 4 bases from J, with 13 bases between. In germline, CDR1 is MGHRA, CDR2 YSYEKL. For the CDR3, the DNA is TGCGCCAGCAGCCAAGTGAGGACACAAAGAGAGACCCAGTACTTC. Its protein product is CASSQVRTQRETQYF.

V usage is TRBV27 and J usage is TRBJ2-2, with 8 bases aligning to TRBD1. This CDR3 region has 17 residues. The V and J ends lost 5 bases and 3 bases, in that order; junction bases with no gene match: 11. Per the germline V gene, CDR1 is MNHEY and CDR2 is SMNVEV (reference sequence). The CDR3 region is CASSQTGTGAYTGELFF. CDR3 bases: TGTGCCAGCAGTCAAACCGGGACAGGTGCTTACACCGGGGAGCTGTTTTTT.

This chain connects TRBV9 to TRBJ2-3; D perhaps matches TRBD2 (6 bases). Germline CDR1 is SGDLS and CDR2 is YYNGEE. The ends were cut back, 9 bases at V and 1 base at J, with 18 bases in the middle. The CDR3 has 15 amino acids. The CDR3 loop is CATLRAGLGTDTQYF. The CDR3, as DNA: TGTGCCACCTTGAGGGCGGGATTAGGCACAGATACGCAGTATTTT.

This clone was detected only once. The chain combines TRBV7-2 with TRBJ2-3, with 7 bases aligning to TRBD1. Looked up from germline, CDR1 is SGHTA and CDR2 is FQGNSA. The CDR3 is 17 amino acids. The V and J ends lost 5 bases and 4 bases, in that order; junction bases with no gene match: 15. The CDR3 is CASSLRSGQGDSDTQYF. CDR3 nucleotide sequence: TGTGCCAGCAGCCTAAGGTCGGGCCAGGGGGATTCAGATACGCAGTATTTT.

Note on this clone: A read error may produce the germline difference seen at one junction end. The genes are TRBV19 and TRBJ2-7; 13 nucleotides agree with TRBD2. This CDR3 has 13 amino acids. Germline assignment: CDR1 LNHDA and CDR2 SQIVND (reference sequence). The CDR3 reads CASSITGTSGKSF. The CDR3, as DNA: TGTGCCAGTAGTATCACCGGGACTAGCGGGAAATCTTTC.

In this sample, this clone turned up once. CDR3 nucleotides: TGTGCCAGCAGTACCCAAACGTCTTTAGCCTACGAGCAGTACTTC. Translation: CASSTQTSLAYEQYF. V gene TRBV2 combines with J gene TRBJ2-7, with no clear D. Germline V CDR1 and CDR2: SNHLY, FYNNEI. The CDR3 has 15 amino acids. Trimming shortened V by 5 bases and J by 2 bases, and 16 bases separated the two germline ends.

This clone has only one observation. The chain joins TRBV15 to TRBJ2-7, with 10 bases aligning to TRBD1. The CDR3 totals 16 residues. CDR1 and CDR2 (germline): LNHNV, YYDKDF (reference sequence). The V segment lost 0 bases and the J segment 3 bases; nucleotides outside the gene matches: 5. Here the CDR3 DNA reads TGTGCCACCAGCAGAGATCTTGGGGACAGGGGCTACGAGCAGTACTTC. It codes for CATSRDLGDRGYEQYF.

The chain has TRBV5-1 and TRBJ1-2, with D unclear. V lost 0 bases and J lost 4, with 10 bases in between. CDR1 and CDR2 (germline): SGHRS, YFSETQ. This CDR3 contains 14 residues. The CDR3 DNA reads TGCGCCAGCAGCTTGGATTCCCCCAGCTATGGCTACACCTTC. It yields the protein CASSLDSPSYGYTF. The full variable domain, with the rest looked up from reference TRBV5-1 and TRBJ1-2, is KAGVTQTPRYLIKTRGQQVTLSCSPISGHRSVSWYQQTPGQGLQFLFEYFSETQRNKGNFPGRFSGRQFSNSRSEMNVSTLELGDSALYLCASSLDSPSYGYTFGSGTRLTVV.

This clone was seen a few times. V is TRBV10-3 and J is TRBJ2-3; D gene ambiguous. Germline loops: CDR1 ENHRY, CDR2 SYGVKD. Deletions cut 3 bases from V and 0 bases from J, with 4 bases between. This CDR3 spans 13 amino acids. The chain's CDR3 is CAISDRSTDTQYF. The DNA of the CDR3 is TGTGCCATCAGTGACCGGAGCACAGATACGCAGTATTTT.

The rearrangement uses TRBV6-1 and TRBJ1-5, with a possible D match to TRBD1 (5 bases). The CDR3 spans 15 residues. The V gene's germline CDR1 is MNHNS and CDR2 SASEGT. Trimming stripped 7 bases from V and 4 bases from J, with 17 bases between. CDR3 nucleotides: TGTGCCAGCAACCAGGGCATTGTTACTAATCAGCCCCAGCATTTT. Amino acid sequence: CASNQGIVTNQPQHF.

The chain employs TRBV6-4 and TRBJ1-1; tentative D call: TRBD1 (6 bases). V lost 0 bases and J 3 bases, leaving 11 bases between the germline ends. Germline V gene sequence: CDR1 MRHNA, CDR2 SNTAGT. CDR3 length: 15 residues. The CDR3 region is CASSDSPGVDTEAFF. The CDR3, as DNA: TGTGCCAGCAGTGACTCCCCAGGGGTGGACACTGAAGCTTTCTTT.

The rearrangement joins TRBV19 to TRBJ2-7; TRBD1 might be the D (6 bases). Trimming cost V 0 bases and J 6 bases, with 6 bases left between them. The CDR3 is made up of 12 amino acids. The V gene's germline CDR1 is LNHDA and CDR2 SQIVND (reference sequence). CDR3 protein: CASSIDRGEQYF. The CDR3 coding sequence is TGTGCCAGTAGTATAGACAGGGGCGAGCAGTACTTC.

The gene calls are TRBV11-3 and TRBJ2-1, with D maybe TRBD2 (5 bases). V lost 5 bases and J lost 7, with 12 bases in between. The germline V gene has CDR1 SGHNT and CDR2 YENEEA. This CDR3 is built from 13 residues. For the CDR3, the DNA is TGTGCCAGCAGCCCCGGACGGACTAATGAGCAGTTCTTC. Amino acid sequence: CASSPGRTNEQFF.

This chain connects TRBV19 to TRBJ2-7; 11 bases are a match to TRBD2. CDR1 is LNHDA and CDR2 is SQIVND in the germline V gene (reference sequence). V was clipped by 10 bases and J by 3 bases; unmatched bases: 11. The CDR3 loop spans 15 amino acids. CDR3 nucleotides: TGTGCCACCTCCCGACTAGCGGGAATCGACTACGAGCAGTACTTC. Residues: CATSRLAGIDYEQYF.

Note on this clone: At one end, the junction sequence differs from germline, possibly due to a read error. The rearrangement links TRBV5-4 to TRBJ1-1; D gene ambiguous. The germline V gene has CDR1 SGHNT and CDR2 YYREEE (reference sequence). The CDR3 has 12 amino acids. The CDR3 nucleotides read TGTGCCAGCAGCTTGGACAGCACTGAGGCTTTCTTT. Protein sequence: CASSLDSTEAFF.

The chain employs TRBV2 and TRBJ1-2, with a possible D match to TRBD1 (5 bases). The germline CDR1 and CDR2 sequences are SNHLY and FYNNEI. V lost 6 bases and J 3 bases, leaving 8 bases between the germline ends. There are 12 residues in the CDR3. CDR3 in amino acids: CASRGGDYGYTF. The CDR3 DNA reads TGTGCCAGCAGGGGGGGGGACTATGGCTACACCTTC.

This chain connects TRBV2 to TRBJ2-7; 9 positions agree with TRBD1. Trimming at V came to 7 bases and at J to 6 bases, leaving 10 bases not matched to a gene. There are 14 residues in the CDR3. Germline V lookup: CDR1 SNHLY, CDR2 FYNNEI. The CDR3 loop is CASMTGTGPLEQYF. CDR3 bases: TGTGCCAGCATGACCGGGACAGGGCCTCTCGAGCAGTACTTC.

This clone was seen once. This rearrangement joins TRBV11-2 to TRBJ2-1, with D perhaps matching TRBD2 (6 bases). Trimming stripped 1 base from V and 4 bases from J, with 11 bases between. Germline CDR1 is SGHAT and CDR2 is FQNNGV. The CDR3 runs to 15 residues. CDR3 nucleotides: TGTGCCAGCAGCTTAGTAATAGCGGCTTACAATGAGCAGTTCTTC. Its protein is CASSLVIAAYNEQFF.

The chain joins TRBV5-6 to TRBJ1-5; D possibly corresponds to TRBD1 (6 bases). Germline V CDR1 and CDR2: SGHDT, YYEEEE. V was shortened by 4 bases and J by 2 bases, with 16 bases between the two germline ends. The CDR3 spans 16 residues. The CDR3 DNA reads TGTGCCAGCAGCCTAGCTGGGGGCACGGGCAATCAGCCCCAGCATTTT. Protein product: CASSLAGGTGNQPQHF. Using reference TRBV5-6 and TRBJ1-5 for the parts outside the CDR3, the full variable domain is DAGVTQSPTHLIKTRGQQVTLRCSPKSGHDTVSWYQQALGQGPQFIFQYYEEEERQRGNFPDRFSGHQFPNYSSELNVNALLLGDSALYLCASSLAGGTGNQPQHFGDGTRLSIL.

The chain combines TRBV19 with TRBJ2-7, with D unclear. The length of the CDR3 is 13 residues. CDR1 is LNHDA and CDR2 is SQIVND in the germline V gene (reference sequence). V lost 2 bases to trimming and J lost 0 bases, with 5 bases between them. The CDR3 here is CASSIRISYEQYF. CDR3 DNA sequence: TGTGCCAGTAGTATACGTATCTCCTACGAGCAGTACTTC.

The rearrangement uses TRBV4-3 and TRBJ1-4; 7 nucleotides line up with TRBD1. The CDR3 loop spans 14 amino acids. The V gene end was trimmed by 4 bases and the J gene end by 7 bases; junction bases not matched to a gene: 6. Germline values: CDR1 LGHNA, CDR2 YSLEER. This CDR3 is CASSPRDRGEKLFF. Written as DNA, the CDR3 is TGCGCCAGCAGCCCCCGGGACAGAGGTGAAAAACTGTTTTTT.

The V gene is TRBV19, the J gene TRBJ1-2; D possibly corresponds to TRBD1 (5 bases). V lost 9 bases to trimming and J lost 2 bases, with 16 bases between them. The CDR3 is 14 residues long. Germline-derived CDR1 and CDR2 are LNHDA and SQIVND (reference sequence). CDR3 in amino acids: CASLGDTGNYGYTF. The CDR3 DNA reads as TGTGCCAGCCTAGGGGATACGGGCAACTATGGCTACACCTTC.

CDR3 protein: CASSLGGLNYGYTF. In DNA form, the CDR3 reads TGTGCCAGCAGCTTAGGAGGGCTTAACTATGGCTACACCTTC. J is TRBJ1-2 and V is TRBV7-9; D is unclear. CDR3 length equals 14 residues. Germline V gives CDR1 SEHNR, CDR2 FQNEAQ (reference sequence). V was cut by 1 base and J by 1 base, with 7 bases left in between.

The chain has TRBV7-9 and TRBJ2-1; the match to TRBD1 covers 8 bases. Germline V CDR1 and CDR2: SEHNR, FQNEAQ (reference sequence). J was trimmed by 6 bases and V by 5 bases; bases with no gene match: 6. The CDR3 loop spans 14 amino acids. CDR3 amino acids: CASSADRVGNEQFF. Written as DNA, the CDR3 is TGTGCCAGCAGCGCGGACAGGGTAGGCAATGAGCAGTTCTTC.

The V and J genes are TRBV6-1 and TRBJ2-6; no clear D. Trimming stripped 2 bases from V and 0 bases from J, with 8 bases between. The CDR3 consists of 16 residues. Germline assignment: CDR1 MNHNS and CDR2 SASEGT. The CDR3 bases are TGTGCCAGCAGTGAACGAGCGATCTCTGGGGCCAACGTCCTGACTTTC. As protein: CASSERAISGANVLTF.

The J gene is TRBJ1-1, the V gene TRBV19; possibly TRBD1 for D (5 bases). With 8 bases removed from V and 3 bases from J, the gap between germline ends came to 16 bases. Germline CDR1 LNHDA, CDR2 SQIVND (reference sequence). The CDR3 length is 14 residues. The CDR3: CASRPGGKDTEAFF. CDR3 DNA: TGTGCCAGTCGACCCGGGGGTAAGGACACTGAAGCTTTCTTT.

The chain uses TRBV5-1 and TRBJ2-1, with D tentatively TRBD2 (6 bases). The germline V and J ends were trimmed by 3 bases and 10 bases, with 17 bases remaining between them. The germline gives CDR1 SGHRS, CDR2 YFSETQ. This CDR3 comprises 14 residues. CDR3 sequence reads: CASSSEGGIGEQFF. DNA of the CDR3: TGCGCCAGCAGCTCCGAGGGAGGTATAGGAGAGCAGTTCTTC.

The V and J genes are TRBV2 and TRBJ1-3; 8 nucleotides line up with TRBD1. The V gene end was trimmed by 7 bases and the J gene end by 0 bases; junction bases not matched to a gene: 11. Germline CDR1 is SNHLY and CDR2 is FYNNEI. This CDR3 has 17 residues. The CDR3 region is CASTQGAGGSSGNTIYF. The CDR3 DNA follows: TGTGCCAGCACTCAGGGGGCAGGGGGTTCCTCTGGAAACACCATATATTTT.

This sequence joins TRBV4-1 and TRBJ1-5, with D hard to call. V was trimmed by 1 base and J by 6 bases, leaving 7 bases between them. Germline V CDR1 and CDR2: MGHRA, YSYEKL. The CDR3 totals 13 residues. As DNA, the CDR3 is TGCGCCAGCAGCCAAGTGAGTAGTCAGCCCCAGCATTTT. Translating it yields CASSQVSSQPQHF.